This T cell receptor beta chain was documented in a study of T-cell memory formation after mild COVID-19. Study observations and caveats: Clones shrinking between day 15 and 85 showed a balanced CD4/CD8 split, and those that grew later tilted toward CD4+. Memory sampled before infection contained some responding clones, suggesting cross-reactive memory joined.

TCRdb re-analysed the 5' RACE reads in MiXCR, keeping a single row per CDR3 protein. Counted here are roughly 280,000 distinct CDR3 sequences, roughly 17% occurring once; the ten biggest clones make up roughly a fifth. This CDR3 region has 15 residues. V was cut by 6 bases and J by 0 bases, with 16 bases left in between. Germline lookup yields CDR1 DFQATT and CDR2 SNEGSKA (reference sequence). This clonotype was observed a few times. Its antigen remains unidentified. The sample consisted of PBMCs or a T cell subset sorted from them (not recorded which). This TCR was recovered from a man younger than 35 who had mild COVID-19 (a few samples of this study predate the infection). Cell type and time point are not known. The chain uses TRBV20-1 and TRBJ2-3; no reliable D call. The CDR3 sequence is CSARPLAGSTDTQYF. CDR3 nucleotides: TGCAGTGCCAGACCTCTCGCTGGAAGCACAGATACGCAGTATTTT.